Listed below are T cell receptor beta chains from one sample, sequenced in a study of T-cell reconstitution after alpha-beta-depleted transplantation in children. TCRdb re-analysed the PCR reads in MiXCR, keeping a single row per CDR3 protein. The table records about a million distinct CDR3 sequences, about 30% of them present only once. Source: PBMCs, mostly from graft donor cells, taken 360 days after TCRalphabeta/CD19-depleted stem cell transplant. The source is a boy younger than two who had a stem cell transplant for SCID, so the T cells may come from the graft donor. Both conserved end residues are part of each CDR3. Each record gives: clone size, J gene, V gene, CDR3 length, D gene, CDR3 DNA, CDR3 protein. The D gene is left open where the match is weak. Where a row states a size, it is once, few, many or the class of an expanded clone; other rows omit it.

>few|TRBJ2-7|TRBV5-1|14|TRBD1
TGCGCCAGCAGCCTACAGGGGGCGGCCTACGAGCAGTACTTC
CASSLQGAAYEQYF
>.|TRBJ2-7|TRBV20-1|13|.
TGCAGTGCTAGAGATATGGCAGCCCACGAGCAGTACTTC
CSARDMAAHEQYF
>.|TRBJ2-1|TRBV28|17|.
TGTGCCAGCAGTTTCGCACCCGGGACTGTTATCGACTTTGAGCAGTTCTTC
CASSFAPGTVIDFEQFF
>.|TRBJ2-3|TRBV20-1|15|TRBD2
TGCAGTGCTAGATGGGGCGGGGGGTCCACAGATACGCAGTATTTT
CSARWGGGSTDTQYF
>.|TRBJ1-1|TRBV12-5|15|.
TGTGCTAGTGGCCCCTGGGGAGCCTTGAACACTGAAGCTTTCTTT
CASGPWGALNTEAFF
>few|TRBJ2-7|TRBV5-1|13|TRBD1
TGCGCCAGCTCCGTAGGACAGGGGAACGAGCAGTACTTC
CASSVGQGNEQYF
>few|TRBJ2-3|TRBV20-1|13|.
TGCAGTGCTAGAGATCTCCCCTCAAATACGCAGTATTTT
CSARDLPSNTQYF
>.|TRBJ2-5|TRBV29-1|13|.
TGCAGCGTTGAGCATCGGGGCCCGGAGACCCAGTACTTC
CSVEHRGPETQYF
>.|TRBJ2-2|TRBV4-3|16|.
TGCGCCAGCAGCCAAGATTTGAGGCAGAACACCGGGGAGCTGTTTTTT
CASSQDLRQNTGELFF
>.|TRBJ2-4|TRBV4-1|18|TRBD1
TGCGCCAGCAGCCAAATTTGGCGGGACAGGGGCTTCAAAAACATTCAGTACTTC
CASSQIWRDRGFKNIQYF
>.|TRBJ1-2|TRBV12-5|16|.
TGTGCTAGTGGTCCAGGCGGAGGGGAGTGGTACTATGGCTACACCTTC
CASGPGGGEWYYGYTF
>few|TRBJ1-1|TRBV5-1|15|.
TGCGCCAGCAGCTTGGCCGGTTCAGGGCACACTGAAGCTTTCTTT
CASSLAGSGHTEAFF
>.|TRBJ1-1|TRBV4-2|17|.
TGTGCCAGCAGCCAAGATCCCTTGGGGCGGGCGAACACTGAAGCTTTCTTT
CASSQDPLGRANTEAFF
>few|TRBJ2-1|TRBV5-1|14|.
TGCGCCAGCAGCTTACGCGCACCTACTAGTTTCCAGTTCTTC
CASSLRAPTSFQFF
>.|TRBJ2-3|TRBV7-2|14|.
TGTGCCAGCAGCTTTTCACCCCCCACAGATACGCAGTATTTT
CASSFSPPTDTQYF
>.|TRBJ2-3|TRBV18|20|TRBD2
TGTGCCAGCTCACCAAACGGGGGCCAACTAGCGGGGGGCAACACAGATACGCAGTATTTT
CASSPNGGQLAGGNTDTQYF
>few|TRBJ2-1|TRBV20-1|16|.
TGCAGTGCTAGAGGGGGCTCGACGACGATTTACAATGAGCAGTTCTTC
CSARGGSTTIYNEQFF
>.|TRBJ2-1|TRBV5-1|16|.
TGCGCCAGCAGCTTGGCCTCAGCAGGGTCCTACAATGAGCAGTTCTTC
CASSLASAGSYNEQFF
>.|TRBJ1-3|TRBV15|13|TRBD1
TGTGCCACACAGGGGGCATCTGGAAACACCATATATTTT
CATQGASGNTIYF
>.|TRBJ2-3|TRBV28|13|.
TGTGCCATCCATGGGGGGCCCTGGGGTACGCAGTATTTT
CAIHGGPWGTQYF
>once|TRBJ2-2|TRBV14|14|.
TGTGCCAGCAGCCAATTTGCGGACGGCGGGGAGCTGTTTTTT
CASSQFADGGELFF
>.|TRBJ2-2|TRBV7-3|16|.
TGTGCCAGCAGCTTAACGGGGCTAGGGGTCACCGGGGAGCTGTTTTTT
CASSLTGLGVTGELFF
>few|TRBJ2-7|TRBV7-2|16|.
TGTGCCAGCAGCGCAGGGGTCTGGGGACGCCCCTACGAGCAGTACTTC
CASSAGVWGRPYEQYF
>few|TRBJ2-1|TRBV11-2|15|.
TGTGCCAGCAGCTTTGCGGATGGGGGCTACAATGAGCAGTTCTTC
CASSFADGGYNEQFF
>.|TRBJ1-5|TRBV4-3|15|.
TGCGCCAGCAGCCAAGATACGAGGGGTGATCAGCCCCAGCATTTT
CASSQDTRGDQPQHF
>.|TRBJ2-3|TRBV15|15|.
TGTGCCACCAGCAGGGATCCGGGACGGTTCGATACGCAGTATTTT
CATSRDPGRFDTQYF
>few|TRBJ1-1|TRBV27|14|TRBD1
TGTGCCAGCAGTTTCGGACAGGCGAACACTGAAGCTTTCTTT
CASSFGQANTEAFF
>few|TRBJ2-1|TRBV6-1|10|.
TGTGCCAGCAGTGAATTCGACTGCCACTTC
CASSEFDCHF
>.|TRBJ2-7|TRBV4-1|16|TRBD1
TGCGCCAGCAGCCAAGGTTACAGGGGTAAATTCTACGAGCAGTACTTC
CASSQGYRGKFYEQYF